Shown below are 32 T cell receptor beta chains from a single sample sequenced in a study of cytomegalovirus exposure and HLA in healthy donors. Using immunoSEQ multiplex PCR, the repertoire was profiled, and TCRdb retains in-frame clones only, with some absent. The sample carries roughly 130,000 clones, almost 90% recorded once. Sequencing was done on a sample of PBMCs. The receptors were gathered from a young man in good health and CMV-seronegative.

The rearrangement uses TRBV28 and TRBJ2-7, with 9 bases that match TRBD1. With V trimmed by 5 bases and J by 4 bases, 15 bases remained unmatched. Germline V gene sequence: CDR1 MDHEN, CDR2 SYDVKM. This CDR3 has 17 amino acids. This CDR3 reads CASSPLSRGQGRYEQYF. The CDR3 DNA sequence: TGTGCCAGCAGTCCGCTCTCAAGGGGACAGGGTCGTTACGAGCAGTACTTC.

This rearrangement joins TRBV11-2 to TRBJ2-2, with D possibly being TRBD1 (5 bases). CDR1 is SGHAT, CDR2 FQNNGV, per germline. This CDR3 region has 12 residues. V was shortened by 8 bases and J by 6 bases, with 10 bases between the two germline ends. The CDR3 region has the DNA TGTGCCAGCCGTCTCAGGGCCGGGGAGCTGTTTTTT. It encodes CASRLRAGELFF.

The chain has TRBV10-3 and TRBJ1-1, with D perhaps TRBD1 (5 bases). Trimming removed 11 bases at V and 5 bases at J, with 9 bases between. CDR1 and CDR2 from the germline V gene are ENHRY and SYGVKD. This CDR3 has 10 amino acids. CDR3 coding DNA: TGTGCCTCCCGGGGGACTGAAGCTTTCTTT. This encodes CASRGTEAFF.

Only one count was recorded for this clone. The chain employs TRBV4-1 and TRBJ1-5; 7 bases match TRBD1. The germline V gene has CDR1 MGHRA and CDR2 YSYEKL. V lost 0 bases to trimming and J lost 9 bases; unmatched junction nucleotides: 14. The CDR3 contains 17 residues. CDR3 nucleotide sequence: TGCGCCAGCAGCCAAGAAGGATACGGAGGGGGCGAGCGGCCCCAGCATTTT. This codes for CASSQEGYGGGERPQHF.

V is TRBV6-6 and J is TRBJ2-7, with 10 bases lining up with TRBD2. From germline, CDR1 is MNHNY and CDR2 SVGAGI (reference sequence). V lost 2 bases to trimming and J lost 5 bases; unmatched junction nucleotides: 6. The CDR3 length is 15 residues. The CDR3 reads CASSYVLSGRDEQYF. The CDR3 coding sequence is TGTGCCAGCAGTTACGTTTTGAGCGGGAGGGACGAGCAGTACTTC.

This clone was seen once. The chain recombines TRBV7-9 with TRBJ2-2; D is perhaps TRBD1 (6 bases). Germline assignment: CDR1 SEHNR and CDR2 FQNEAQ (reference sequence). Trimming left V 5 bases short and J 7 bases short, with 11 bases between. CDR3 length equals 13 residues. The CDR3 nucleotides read TGTGCCAGCAGCCTCACAGGGATCGGGGAGCTGTTTTTT. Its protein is CASSLTGIGELFF.

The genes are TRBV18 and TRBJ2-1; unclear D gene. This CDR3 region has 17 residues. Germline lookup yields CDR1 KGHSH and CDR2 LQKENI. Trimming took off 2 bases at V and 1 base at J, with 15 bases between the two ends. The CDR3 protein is CASSPVDFSTSYNEQFF. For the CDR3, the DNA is TGTGCCAGCTCACCAGTTGATTTTAGCACATCCTACAATGAGCAGTTCTTC.

The CDR3 nucleotides are TGCAGCGTTTCCCCAGGGGAAATAGGAGAGACCCAGTACTTC. As protein: CSVSPGEIGETQYF. This chain links TRBV29-1 with TRBJ2-5, with D tentatively TRBD1 (6 bases). The CDR3 has 14 residues. Germline loops: CDR1 SQVTM, CDR2 ANQGSEA. The ends were cut back, 5 bases at V and 4 bases at J, with 17 bases in the middle.

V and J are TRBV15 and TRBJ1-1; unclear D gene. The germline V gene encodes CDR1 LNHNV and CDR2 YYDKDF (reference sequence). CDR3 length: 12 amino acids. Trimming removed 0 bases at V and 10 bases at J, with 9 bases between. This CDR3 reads CATSRDRLVAFF. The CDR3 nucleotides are TGTGCCACCAGCAGAGACAGGCTGGTAGCTTTCTTT.

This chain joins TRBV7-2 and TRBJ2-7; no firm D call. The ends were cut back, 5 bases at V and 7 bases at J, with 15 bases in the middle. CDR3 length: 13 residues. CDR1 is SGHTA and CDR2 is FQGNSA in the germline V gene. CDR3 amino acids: CASSRSTTEEQYF. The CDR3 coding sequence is TGTGCCAGCAGCCGCTCAACCACGGAGGAGCAGTACTTC.

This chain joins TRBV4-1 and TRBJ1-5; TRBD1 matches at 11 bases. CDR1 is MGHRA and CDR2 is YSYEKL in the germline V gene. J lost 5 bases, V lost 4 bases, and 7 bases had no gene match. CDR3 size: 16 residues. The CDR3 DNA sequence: TGCGCCAGCAGCCCGGGACAGGGGGGCCTCTATCAGCCCCAGCATTTT. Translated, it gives CASSPGQGGLYQPQHF.

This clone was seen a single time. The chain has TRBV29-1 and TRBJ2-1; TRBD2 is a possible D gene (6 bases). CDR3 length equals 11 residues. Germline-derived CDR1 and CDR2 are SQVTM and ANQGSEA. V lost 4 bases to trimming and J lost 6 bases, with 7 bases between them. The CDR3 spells CSVGEANEQFF. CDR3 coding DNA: TGCAGCGTTGGGGAGGCCAATGAGCAGTTCTTC.

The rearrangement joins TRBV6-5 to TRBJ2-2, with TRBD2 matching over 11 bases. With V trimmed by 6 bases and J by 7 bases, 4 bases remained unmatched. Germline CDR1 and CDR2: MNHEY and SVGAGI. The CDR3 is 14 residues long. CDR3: CASRPSGGFGELFF. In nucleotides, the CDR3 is TGTGCCAGCAGACCTAGCGGGGGGTTCGGGGAGCTGTTTTTT.

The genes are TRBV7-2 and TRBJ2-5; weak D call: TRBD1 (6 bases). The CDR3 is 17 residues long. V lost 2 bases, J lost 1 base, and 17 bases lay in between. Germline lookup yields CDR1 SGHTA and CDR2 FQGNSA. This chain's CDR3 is CASSLFRTETSQETQYF. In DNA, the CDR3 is TGTGCCAGCAGCTTATTTAGGACAGAAACTAGCCAAGAGACCCAGTACTTC. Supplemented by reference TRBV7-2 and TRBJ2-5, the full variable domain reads GAGVSQSPSNKVTEKGKDVELRCDPISGHTALYWYRQSLGQGLEFLIYFQGNSAPDKSGLPSDRFSAERTGGSVSTLTIQRTQQEDSAVYLCASSLFRTETSQETQYFGPGTRLLVL.

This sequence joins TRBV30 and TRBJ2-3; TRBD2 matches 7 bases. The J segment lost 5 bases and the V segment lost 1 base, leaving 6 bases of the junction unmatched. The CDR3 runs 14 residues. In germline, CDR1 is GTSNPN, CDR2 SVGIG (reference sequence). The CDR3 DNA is TGTGCCTGGAGTGCGGGTTGGGGGGGAGATACGCAGTATTTT. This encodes CAWSAGWGGDTQYF. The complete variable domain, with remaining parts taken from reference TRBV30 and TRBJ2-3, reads SQTIHQWPATLVQPVGSPLSLECTVEGTSNPNLYWYRQAAGRGLQLLFYSVGIGQISSEVPQNLSASRPQDRQFILSSKKLLLSDSGFYLCAWSAGWGGDTQYFGPGTRLTVL.

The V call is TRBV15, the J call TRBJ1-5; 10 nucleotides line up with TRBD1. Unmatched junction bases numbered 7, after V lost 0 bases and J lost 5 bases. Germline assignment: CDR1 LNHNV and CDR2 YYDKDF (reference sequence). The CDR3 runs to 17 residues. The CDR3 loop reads CATSRELKTGGHQPQHF. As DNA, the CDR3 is TGTGCCACCAGCAGAGAACTCAAGACAGGGGGCCATCAGCCCCAGCATTTT. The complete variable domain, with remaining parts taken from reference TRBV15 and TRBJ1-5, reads DAMVIQNPRYQVTQFGKPVTLSCSQTLNHNVMYWYQQKSSQAPKLLFHYYDKDFNNEADTPDNFQSRRPNTSFCFLDIRSPGLGDTAMYLCATSRELKTGGHQPQHFGDGTRLSIL.

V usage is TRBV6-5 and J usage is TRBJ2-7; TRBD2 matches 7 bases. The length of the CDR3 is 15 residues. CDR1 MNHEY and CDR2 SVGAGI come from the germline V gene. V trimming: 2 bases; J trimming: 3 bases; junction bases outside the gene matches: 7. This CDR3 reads CASSYPGLGFYEQYF. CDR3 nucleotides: TGTGCCAGCAGTTACCCCGGACTAGGTTTCTACGAGCAGTACTTC.

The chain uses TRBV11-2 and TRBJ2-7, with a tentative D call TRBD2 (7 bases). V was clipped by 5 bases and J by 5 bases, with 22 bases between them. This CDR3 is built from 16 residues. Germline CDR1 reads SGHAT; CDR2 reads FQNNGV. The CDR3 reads CASSAPWGREYDEQYF. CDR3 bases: TGTGCCAGCAGCGCCCCGTGGGGGCGGGAGTACGACGAGCAGTACTTC.

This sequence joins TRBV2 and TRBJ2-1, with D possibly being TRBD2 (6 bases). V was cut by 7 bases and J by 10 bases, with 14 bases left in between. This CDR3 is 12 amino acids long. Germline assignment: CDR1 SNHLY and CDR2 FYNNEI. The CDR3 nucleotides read TGTGCCAGCAAAGGAGGGCCGCACGAGCAGTTCTTC. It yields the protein CASKGGPHEQFF.

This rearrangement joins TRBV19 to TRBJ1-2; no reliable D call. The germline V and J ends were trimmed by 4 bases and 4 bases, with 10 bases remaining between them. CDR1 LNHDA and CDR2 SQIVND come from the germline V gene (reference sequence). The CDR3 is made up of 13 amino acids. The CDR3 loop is CASSRDTAYGYTF. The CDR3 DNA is TGTGCCAGTAGTAGAGACACAGCCTATGGCTACACCTTC.

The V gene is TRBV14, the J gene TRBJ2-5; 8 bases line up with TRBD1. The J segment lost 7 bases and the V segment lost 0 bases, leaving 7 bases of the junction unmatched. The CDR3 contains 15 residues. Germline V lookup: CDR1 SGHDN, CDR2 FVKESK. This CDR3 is CASSQEGQGIGTQYF. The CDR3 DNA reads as TGTGCCAGCAGCCAAGAAGGACAGGGTATAGGGACCCAGTACTTC. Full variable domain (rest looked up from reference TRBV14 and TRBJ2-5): EAGVTQFPSHSVIEKGQTVTLRCDPISGHDNLYWYRRVMGKEIKFLLHFVKESKQDESGMPNNRFLAERTGGTYSTLKVQPAELEDSGVYFCASSQEGQGIGTQYFGPGTRLLVL.

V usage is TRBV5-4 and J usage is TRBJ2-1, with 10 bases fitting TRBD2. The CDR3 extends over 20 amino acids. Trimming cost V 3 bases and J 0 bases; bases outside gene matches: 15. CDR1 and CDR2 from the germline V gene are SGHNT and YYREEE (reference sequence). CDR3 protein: CASSSPGTSVPKSSYNEQFF. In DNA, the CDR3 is TGTGCCAGCAGCTCCCCCGGGACTAGCGTTCCGAAGAGCTCCTACAATGAGCAGTTCTTC.

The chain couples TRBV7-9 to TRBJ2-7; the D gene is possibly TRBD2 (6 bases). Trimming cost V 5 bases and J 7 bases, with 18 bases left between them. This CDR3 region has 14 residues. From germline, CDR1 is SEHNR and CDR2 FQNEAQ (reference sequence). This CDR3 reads CASSTGAGSGEQYF. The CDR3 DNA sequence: TGTGCCAGCAGCACGGGCGCGGGGTCGGGAGAGCAGTACTTC.

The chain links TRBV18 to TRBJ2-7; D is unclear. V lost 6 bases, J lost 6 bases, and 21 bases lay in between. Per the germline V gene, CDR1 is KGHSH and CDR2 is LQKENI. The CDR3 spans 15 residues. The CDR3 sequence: CASSSMTTFDFEQYF. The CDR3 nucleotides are TGTGCCAGCTCCAGTATGACGACTTTTGACTTCGAGCAGTACTTC.

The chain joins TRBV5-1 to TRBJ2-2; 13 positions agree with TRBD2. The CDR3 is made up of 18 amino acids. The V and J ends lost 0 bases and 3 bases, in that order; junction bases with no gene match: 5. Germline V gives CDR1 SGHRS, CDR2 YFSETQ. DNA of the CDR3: TGCGCCAGCAGCTTGGGAGGACTAGCGGGAGAGGACACCGGGGAGCTGTTTTTT. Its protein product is CASSLGGLAGEDTGELFF.

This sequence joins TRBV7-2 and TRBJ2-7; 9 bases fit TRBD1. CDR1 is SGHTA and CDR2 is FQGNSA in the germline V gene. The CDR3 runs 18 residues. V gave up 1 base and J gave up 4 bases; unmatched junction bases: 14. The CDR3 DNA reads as TGTGCCAGCAGCTTAGAAGGTCAACTGGGACAGGGTTTATACGAGCAGTACTTC. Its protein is CASSLEGQLGQGLYEQYF.

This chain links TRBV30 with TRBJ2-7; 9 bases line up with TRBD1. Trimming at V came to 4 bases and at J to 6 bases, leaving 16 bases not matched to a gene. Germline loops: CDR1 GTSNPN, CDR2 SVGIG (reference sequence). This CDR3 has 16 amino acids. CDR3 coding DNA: TGTGCCTGGACCGCGATCGGGACAGGGTCGTCCCTCGAGCAGTACTTC. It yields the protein CAWTAIGTGSSLEQYF. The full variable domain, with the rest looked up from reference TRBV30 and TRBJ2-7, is SQTIHQWPATLVQPVGSPLSLECTVEGTSNPNLYWYRQAAGRGLQLLFYSVGIGQISSEVPQNLSASRPQDRQFILSSKKLLLSDSGFYLCAWTAIGTGSSLEQYFGPGTRLTVT.

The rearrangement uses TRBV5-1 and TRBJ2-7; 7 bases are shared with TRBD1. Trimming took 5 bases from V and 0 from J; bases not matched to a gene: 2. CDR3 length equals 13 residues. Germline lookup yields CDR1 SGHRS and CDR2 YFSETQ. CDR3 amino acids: CASRGQNSYEQYF. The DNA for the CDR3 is TGCGCCAGCAGGGGACAGAACTCCTACGAGCAGTACTTC.

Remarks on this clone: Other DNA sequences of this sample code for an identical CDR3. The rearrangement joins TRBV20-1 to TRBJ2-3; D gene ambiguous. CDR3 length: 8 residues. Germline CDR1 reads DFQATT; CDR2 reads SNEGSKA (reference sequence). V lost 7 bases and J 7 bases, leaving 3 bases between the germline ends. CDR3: CSVNTQYF. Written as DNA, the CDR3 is TGCAGTGTCAATACGCAGTATTTT.

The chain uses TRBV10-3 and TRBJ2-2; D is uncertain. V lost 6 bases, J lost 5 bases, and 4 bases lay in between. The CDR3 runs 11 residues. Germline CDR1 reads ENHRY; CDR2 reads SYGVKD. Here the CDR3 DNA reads TGTGCCATCAGCCAGACCGGGGAGCTGTTTTTT. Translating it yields CAISQTGELFF.

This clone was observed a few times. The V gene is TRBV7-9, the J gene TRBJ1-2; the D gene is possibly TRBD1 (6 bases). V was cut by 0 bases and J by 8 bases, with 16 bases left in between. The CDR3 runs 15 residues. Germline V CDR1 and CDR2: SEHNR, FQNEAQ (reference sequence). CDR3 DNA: TGTGCCAGCAGCTTAGCTGGGACACCTAGAGGGGGCTACACCTTC. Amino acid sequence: CASSLAGTPRGGYTF.

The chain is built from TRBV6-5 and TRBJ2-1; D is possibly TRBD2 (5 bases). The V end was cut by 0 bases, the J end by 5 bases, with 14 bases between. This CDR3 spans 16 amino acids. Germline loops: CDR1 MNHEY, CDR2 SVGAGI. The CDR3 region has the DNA TGTGCCAGCAGTTACTCGAGGGCCCTAGGGCACAATGAGCAGTTCTTC. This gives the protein CASSYSRALGHNEQFF.